This TCR beta chain was documented in a study of circulating and synovial CD4+ cells in juvenile arthritis. Study-level findings and limits: These repertoires were less diverse than bulk blood CD4 repertoires.

This clone was seen a few times. Antigen: not known. Here immunoSEQ multiplex PCR was the method, and the copy in TCRdb shows in-frame clones only, minus some. The table includes tens of thousands of clones, nearly 97% detected once. The CDR3 has 17 residues. CDR1 is SGHRS and CDR2 is YFSETQ in the germline V gene. V was shortened by 0 bases and J by 0 bases, with 10 bases between the two germline ends. The material sequenced was CD4+ T cells from blood. The chain couples TRBV5-1 to TRBJ2-6; D not certain. This TCR was sampled from a human donor with juvenile idiopathic arthritis. For the CDR3, the DNA is TGCGCCAGCAGCTTGGTGGGTAGCCACTCTGGGGCCAACGTCCTGACTTTC. It is translated as CASSLVGSHSGANVLTF.